This record covers a single TCR beta chain. The source of the sample is a study of blood T cell repertoires in COVID-19. Whole-study context: There were acute and convalescent COVID-19 samples, and they came from the United States, Italy and Spain. T cells, B-cell-depleted T cells, or PBMCs supplied cDNA or gDNA.

The germline V gene encodes CDR1 SGHTA and CDR2 FQGTGA. CDR3 length: 14 amino acids. Germline trimming cut 5 bases from V and 3 bases from J; bases unmatched to any gene: 6. The method was immunoSEQ multiplex PCR; TCRdb's version includes in-frame clones alone and lacks a portion of them. The table shows 140,000 or so clones, with approximately 80% occurring only once. The V call is TRBV7-3, the J call TRBJ1-2; 7 bases match TRBD1. This receptor was identified in a woman between 45 and 65 years old with acute or convalescent COVID-19. The source material was peripheral blood. The CDR3 protein is CASSRDRDHYGYTF. The CDR3 nucleotides are TGTGCCAGCAGCCGGGACAGAGACCACTATGGCTACACCTTC. The complete variable domain, with remaining parts taken from reference TRBV7-3 and TRBJ1-2, reads GAGVSQTPSNKVTEKGKYVELRCDPISGHTALYWYRQSLGQGPEFLIYFQGTGAADDSGLPNDRFFAVRPEGSVSTLKIQRTERGDSAVYLCASSRDRDHYGYTFGSGTRLTVV.